The 29 T cell receptor beta chains below all came from one sample that was sequenced in a study of OX40 agonist ivuxolimab in advanced cancers. Profiled with immunoSEQ multiplex PCR; TCRdb holds only in-frame clones, not every one. The table lists under 8,000 clones, 75% to 90% of them singletons. Here the sequenced sample was CD4+ or CD8+ T cells sorted from blood, taken in a trial of the OX40 agonist ivuxolimab. Receptors originate from an adult with an advanced solid tumor such as melanoma, head and neck, liver or kidney cancer.

This chain connects TRBV7-8 to TRBJ2-6; perhaps TRBD2 as D (5 bases). This CDR3 is 17 amino acids long. Trimming shortened V by 2 bases and J by 0 bases, and 11 bases separated the two germline ends. Germline values: CDR1 SGHVS, CDR2 FQNEAQ. The CDR3 DNA sequence: TGTGCCAGCAGCTTAAAGGACTGGCTCTCTGGGGCCAACGTCCTGACTTTC. Translating gives CASSLKDWLSGANVLTF.

This chain uses TRBV4-2 with TRBJ1-5; no clear D gene. The V gene's germline CDR1 is LGHNA and CDR2 YNFKEQ. This CDR3 region has 16 residues. Trimming took 0 bases from V and 2 from J, leaving 11 bases between them. CDR3 sequence: CASSQDGGSGNQPQHF. Written as DNA, the CDR3 is TGTGCCAGCAGCCAAGACGGAGGGTCGGGCAATCAGCCCCAGCATTTT.

The J gene is TRBJ2-7, the V gene TRBV28; D is perhaps TRBD2 (8 bases). Germline values: CDR1 MDHEN, CDR2 SYDVKM. V was clipped by 3 bases and J by 3 bases, with 24 bases between them. This CDR3 has 18 amino acids. The CDR3 loop reads CASSFAQGKGGRNYEQYF. The CDR3 nucleotides read TGTGCCAGCAGTTTCGCACAGGGGAAGGGCGGGAGGAACTACGAGCAGTACTTC.

This clone occurred a few times. This chain connects TRBV7-3 to TRBJ1-1; D remains ambiguous. CDR1 and CDR2 (germline): SGHTA, FQGTGA. This CDR3 is built from 14 residues. V lost 6 bases to trimming and J lost 7 bases, with 18 bases between them. The CDR3 DNA reads TGTGCCAGCAGACCCAGTGGGCGGGATGATGAAGCTTTCTTT. This codes for CASRPSGRDDEAFF.

The sample holds one count of this clone. V and J are TRBV6-6 and TRBJ1-1, with D hard to call. The CDR3 is 11 amino acids. The germline V gene encodes CDR1 MNHNY and CDR2 SVGAGI (reference sequence). V lost 6 bases, J lost 3 bases, and 5 bases lay in between. The DNA for the CDR3 is TGTGCCAGCAGCCTCTACACTGAAGCTTTCTTT. Translated: CASSLYTEAFF.

This chain uses TRBV7-2 with TRBJ2-5, with a possible D match to TRBD1 (5 bases). V gave up 3 bases and J gave up 7 bases, with 12 bases separating them. CDR1 SGHTA and CDR2 FQGNSA come from the germline V gene. CDR3 size: 13 residues. CDR3 sequence (DNA): TGTGCCAGCAGCTTTAGGGGCCATCCGACCCAGTACTTC. It specifies CASSFRGHPTQYF.

The chain couples TRBV5-4 to TRBJ1-1; no firm D call. V dropped 0 bases and J dropped 0 bases, with 9 bases sitting between them. Germline CDR1 is SGHNT and CDR2 is YYREEE (reference sequence). This CDR3 spans 15 amino acids. The CDR3 here is CASSLGARMNTEAFF. The CDR3 DNA reads TGTGCCAGCAGCTTGGGAGCCCGAATGAACACTGAAGCTTTCTTT.

This chain connects TRBV28 to TRBJ2-3, with D unresolved. There are 13 residues in the CDR3. V was pared by 1 base and J by 11 bases, with 13 bases between. CDR1 is MDHEN, CDR2 SYDVKM, per germline. The CDR3 nucleotides read TGTGCCAGCAGTTTATCGTACAGTTCCATGCAGTATTTT. This gives the protein CASSLSYSSMQYF.

V and J are TRBV7-2 and TRBJ2-4, with 8 positions matching TRBD1. V gave up 0 bases and J gave up 6 bases; unmatched junction bases: 7. Germline values: CDR1 SGHTA, CDR2 FQGNSA. The CDR3 is made up of 16 amino acids. Here the CDR3 DNA reads TGTGCCAGCAGCTTAGCGACGACAGGGGTGACAAACATTCAGTACTTC. It specifies CASSLATTGVTNIQYF.

This chain uses TRBV19 with TRBJ1-6, with a weak D call TRBD1 (6 bases). The ends were cut back, 7 bases at V and 7 bases at J, with 14 bases in the middle. The CDR3 extends over 14 amino acids. Germline V lookup: CDR1 LNHDA, CDR2 SQIVND (reference sequence). The CDR3 DNA reads TGTGCCAGTACCATACAGGGTACGAATTCACCCCTCCACTTT. It codes for CASTIQGTNSPLHF.

This clone was counted once. This rearrangement joins TRBV9 to TRBJ1-3; D remains unclear. Germline values: CDR1 SGDLS, CDR2 YYNGEE. The CDR3 has 13 residues. Trimming left V 7 bases short and J 0 bases short, with 8 bases between. CDR3 nucleotide sequence: TGTGCCAGCTCACCCACCTCTGGAAACACCATATATTTT. Protein sequence: CASSPTSGNTIYF.

Only one count was recorded for this clone. This chain joins TRBV5-6 and TRBJ2-3, with D tentatively TRBD2 (6 bases). Between the trimmed V and J ends, which lost 7 bases and 2 bases, there was a span of 23 bases. Germline CDR1 SGHDT, CDR2 YYEEEE. This CDR3 has 17 amino acids. The DNA for the CDR3 is TGTGCCAGCGTATCTGTGTGGCCGGGGGAACCCACAGATACGCAGTATTTT. Amino acids: CASVSVWPGEPTDTQYF.

This clone has a handful of counts. The rearrangement joins TRBV28 to TRBJ1-2; D not resolved. The CDR3 is made up of 15 amino acids. V gave up 5 bases and J gave up 8 bases, with 21 bases separating them. The germline CDR1 and CDR2 sequences are MDHEN and SYDVKM. The CDR3 here is CASSPRIVTTRGYTF. CDR3 nucleotide sequence: TGTGCCAGCAGTCCCCGGATCGTAACTACGAGAGGCTACACCTTC.

The DNA for the CDR3 is TGTGCCAGCAGTTACTCCCCGGACAGTGGAAACACCATATATTTT. The encoded protein is CASSYSPDSGNTIYF. The chain has TRBV6-5 and TRBJ1-3; tentatively, D is TRBD1 (6 bases). Germline-derived CDR1 and CDR2 are MNHEY and SVGAGI. This CDR3 spans 15 amino acids. Between the trimmed V and J ends, which lost 0 bases and 3 bases, there was a span of 9 bases.

The chain is built from TRBV7-2 and TRBJ2-6; TRBD2 agrees at 8 bases. CDR3 size: 18 residues. Germline assignment: CDR1 SGHTA and CDR2 FQGNSA. J gave up 0 bases and V 2 bases, and 6 bases lay outside the gene matches. The CDR3 here is CASSLFGLASSGANVLTF. The CDR3 DNA reads as TGTGCCAGCAGCTTATTTGGACTAGCTAGCTCTGGGGCCAACGTCCTGACTTTC.

Concerning this clone itself: One end of the junction is discordant with germline, which a read error may explain. The rearrangement links TRBV7-8 to TRBJ1-6; D call uncertain. Germline CDR1 reads SGHVS; CDR2 reads FQNEAQ. This CDR3 contains 14 residues. CDR3 in amino acids: CASSLAGYNSPLHF. For the CDR3, the DNA is TGTGCCAGCAGCCTAGCGGGGTATAATTCACCCCTCCACTTT.

CDR3 residues: CASSSSRSGNTIYF. CDR3 DNA sequence: TGTGCCAGCAGCTCCAGTCGCTCTGGAAACACCATATATTTT. The chain uses TRBV11-2 and TRBJ1-3; D is uncertain. The CDR3 has 14 residues. Germline V gene lookup returns CDR1 SGHAT and CDR2 FQNNGV. V was pared by 4 bases and J by 0 bases, with 7 bases between.

V and J are TRBV27 and TRBJ2-1; D may match TRBD1 or TRBD2 (5 bases each). The CDR3 totals 14 residues. The germline gives CDR1 MNHEY, CDR2 SMNVEV (reference sequence). With 2 bases removed from V and 15 bases from J, the gap between germline ends came to 20 bases. CDR3 coding DNA: TGTGCCAGCAGTTTACCCGATCCGGGACGGAGGTGGTTCTTC. Amino acid sequence: CASSLPDPGRRWFF.

The chain is built from TRBV5-6 and TRBJ2-7, with D tentatively TRBD1 or TRBD2 (5 bases each). Between the trimmed V and J ends, which lost 2 bases and 5 bases, there was a span of 23 bases. Germline V lookup: CDR1 SGHDT, CDR2 YYEEEE. CDR3 size: 17 residues. CDR3 DNA sequence: TGTGCCAGCAGCTTAGAGAGGTTGGCAGGGAGACTGCACGAGCAGTACTTC. This codes for CASSLERLAGRLHEQYF. The full variable domain, with the rest looked up from reference TRBV5-6 and TRBJ2-7, is DAGVTQSPTHLIKTRGQQVTLRCSPKSGHDTVSWYQQALGQGPQFIFQYYEEEERQRGNFPDRFSGHQFPNYSSELNVNALLLGDSALYLCASSLERLAGRLHEQYFGPGTRLTVT.

The chain is built from TRBV21-1 and TRBJ1-1; no check of the table's D call, TRBD1, against the DNA was made. TRBV21-1 is recorded as a pseudogene. The CDR3 spans 15 residues. CDR3 sequence: CASSFRDRGQTEAFF. The CDR3 coding sequence is TGTGCCAGCAGCTTCCGGGACAGGGGACAGACTGAAGCTTTCTTT.

This chain connects TRBV7-6 to TRBJ2-7, with D uncertain. Germline-derived CDR1 and CDR2 are SGHVS and FNYEAQ. With 1 base removed from V and 4 bases from J, the gap between germline ends came to 8 bases. The length of the CDR3 is 13 residues. CDR3 protein: CASSLGTAYEQYF. CDR3 DNA sequence: TGTGCCAGCAGCTTAGGAACGGCTTACGAGCAGTACTTC.

The chain has TRBV29-1 and TRBJ1-2; 9 bases map to TRBD1. Trimming took 6 bases from V and 1 from J; bases not matched to a gene: 9. The CDR3 runs 15 residues. Germline CDR1 SQVTM, CDR2 ANQGSEA. CDR3 in amino acids: CSVSGTGKGNYGYTF. The CDR3 coding sequence is TGCAGCGTCTCCGGGACAGGGAAGGGTAACTATGGCTACACCTTC.

V gene TRBV30 combines with J gene TRBJ2-1; tentatively, D is TRBD2 (6 bases). Germline CDR1 reads GTSNPN; CDR2 reads SVGIG (reference sequence). Trimming removed 2 bases from V and 7 bases from J, with 12 bases in between. This CDR3 has 13 residues. The CDR3 coding sequence is TGTGCCTGGAGTAGTATGGCGGGAAATGAGCAGTTCTTC. Amino acid sequence: CAWSSMAGNEQFF.

This clone was recorded only once. The V gene is TRBV7-9, the J gene TRBJ1-1; D not resolved. The V gene's germline CDR1 is SEHNR and CDR2 FQNEAQ (reference sequence). V was clipped by 4 bases and J by 1 base, with 10 bases between them. This CDR3 is built from 14 residues. This CDR3 is CASSSIPTNTEAFF. CDR3 bases: TGTGCCAGCAGCTCGATACCTACGAACACTGAAGCTTTCTTT.

V is TRBV7-8 and J is TRBJ1-2; D not resolved. CDR3 length: 16 amino acids. V lost 4 bases to trimming and J lost 4 bases, with 19 bases between them. Germline-derived CDR1 and CDR2 are SGHVS and FQNEAQ. In DNA, the CDR3 is TGTGCCAGCAGCTACCGCCCGGCGGGAACTAGCTATGGCTACACCTTC. It codes for CASSYRPAGTSYGYTF.

V is TRBV5-1 and J is TRBJ2-7; TRBD1 aligns across 12 bases. This CDR3 is built from 18 residues. V gave up 3 bases and J gave up 3 bases; unmatched junction bases: 13. CDR1 SGHRS and CDR2 YFSETQ come from the germline V gene. CDR3 DNA sequence: TGCGCCAGCAGCTGGGGGACAGGGGGCGCATCTAATAGCTACGAGCAGTACTTC. This encodes CASSWGTGGASNSYEQYF.

The chain links TRBV2 to TRBJ1-1; no clear D gene. This CDR3 is built from 12 residues. V lost 8 bases, J lost 4 bases, and 11 bases lay in between. CDR1 SNHLY and CDR2 FYNNEI come from the germline V gene. Here the CDR3 reads CASRWTGTEAFF. Here the CDR3 DNA reads TGTGCCAGCCGATGGACGGGCACTGAAGCTTTCTTT.

CDR3 region: CASSYGTGGPDTQYF. The CDR3 DNA is TGTGCCAGCAGCTATGGGACAGGGGGGCCAGATACGCAGTATTTT. The chain couples TRBV28 to TRBJ2-3; the match to TRBD1 covers 11 bases. The germline V gene has CDR1 MDHEN and CDR2 SYDVKM. The V and J ends lost 6 bases and 4 bases, in that order; junction bases with no gene match: 6. This CDR3 has 15 residues.

The table lists this clone with a count of one. The CDR3 here is CSVDGTSGGVDEQFF. The DNA for the CDR3 is TGCAGCGTTGACGGGACTAGCGGGGGGGTGGACGAGCAGTTCTTC. This chain links TRBV29-1 with TRBJ2-1, with 16 bases fitting TRBD2. In germline, CDR1 is SQVTM, CDR2 ANQGSEA. CDR3 size: 15 residues. V shed 3 bases and J 10 bases; nucleotides not matched to a gene: 6.